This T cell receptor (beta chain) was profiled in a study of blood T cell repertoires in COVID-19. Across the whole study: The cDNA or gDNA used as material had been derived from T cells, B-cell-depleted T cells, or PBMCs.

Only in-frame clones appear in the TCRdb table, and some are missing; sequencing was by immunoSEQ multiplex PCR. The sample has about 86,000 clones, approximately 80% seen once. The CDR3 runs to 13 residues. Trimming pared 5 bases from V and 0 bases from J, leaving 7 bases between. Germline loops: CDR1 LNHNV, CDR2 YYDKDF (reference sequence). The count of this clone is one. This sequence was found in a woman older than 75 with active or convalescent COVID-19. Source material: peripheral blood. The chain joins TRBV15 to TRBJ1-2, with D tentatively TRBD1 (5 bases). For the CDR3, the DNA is TGTGCCACCAGCTCGGACACTAACTATGGCTACACCTTC. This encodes CATSSDTNYGYTF.